The rows below give T cell receptor beta chains drawn from one sample of a study of cytomegalovirus exposure and HLA in healthy donors. Generated by immunoSEQ multiplex PCR, the TCRdb table keeps only in-frame clones and is missing some. The sample lists 90,000 to 110,000 clones, almost 70% seen once, with approximately 3% in the top ten. The sample taken for sequencing was PBMCs. Source of these receptors: a man under 40 in good health and CMV-seronegative. The CDR3 runs from the conserved cysteine through the conserved F or W. A D gene is named only where the DNA matches it firmly. Clone sizes are given selectively: once, few, many, or a class where the clone is expanded.

size,J,D,V,CDR3,DNA
.,TRBJ2-1,.,TRBV11-2,CASSLVAQSSYNEQFF,TGTGCCAGCAGCTTAGTAGCGCAGAGCTCCTACAATGAGCAGTTCTTC
.,TRBJ2-3,.,TRBV7-9,CASSPPRVDHATDTQYF,TGTGCCAGCAGCCCACCTCGTGTAGATCATGCCACAGATACGCAGTATTTT
.,TRBJ2-7,TRBD2,TRBV6-4,CASPRGSSGSRFYEQYF,TGTGCCAGCCCTAGGGGGTCTAGCGGGAGTAGGTTCTACGAGCAGTACTTC
.,TRBJ1-2,.,TRBV7-9,CASSTQDSPGFYGYTF,TGTGCCAGCAGCACCCAGGACAGCCCCGGCTTTTATGGCTACACCTTC
.,TRBJ1-1,TRBD1,TRBV6-5,CASSYFQGASTEAFF,TGTGCCAGCAGTTACTTCCAGGGGGCGAGCACTGAAGCTTTCTTT
.,TRBJ2-5,TRBD2,TRBV5-1,CASSLGLAEPQETQYF,TGCGCCAGCAGCCTAGGACTAGCGGAACCCCAAGAGACCCAGTACTTC
.,TRBJ1-5,TRBD1,TRBV7-2,CASSLGRDRGNQPQHF,TGTGCCAGCAGCTTAGGTCGGGACAGGGGTAATCAGCCCCAGCATTTT
.,TRBJ2-6,.,TRBV11-2,CASSPQGSGANVLTF,TGTGCCAGCAGCCCTCAGGGCAGTGGGGCCAACGTCCTGACTTTC
.,TRBJ2-1,TRBD1,TRBV27,CASSPLGTGNNEQFF,TGTGCCAGCAGTCCGCTGGGGACAGGTAACAATGAGCAGTTCTTC
.,TRBJ1-5,.,TRBV7-2,CASSLGLGRNQPQHF,TGTGCCAGCAGCTTAGGCTTGGGGAGGAATCAGCCCCAGCATTTT
few,TRBJ2-5,.,TRBV5-6,CASSFRVQETQYF,TGTGCCAGCAGCTTCAGGGTACAAGAGACCCAGTACTTC
.,TRBJ2-3,TRBD2,TRBV28,CASRQAGGDTDTQYF,TGTGCCAGCCGCCAAGCGGGAGGTGACACAGATACGCAGTATTTT
.,TRBJ2-1,.,TRBV4-2,CASSRDKVGNEQFF,TGTGCCAGCAGCCGCGACAAGGTCGGCAATGAGCAGTTCTTC
.,TRBJ2-1,TRBD2,TRBV29-1,CSWTGRVYNEQFF,TGCAGCTGGACCGGGAGGGTATACAATGAGCAGTTCTTC
.,TRBJ2-1,TRBD2,TRBV19,CASSTGTSGRGYNEQFF,TGTGCCAGTAGTACCGGGACTAGCGGGAGGGGGTACAATGAGCAGTTCTTC
once,TRBJ2-1,.,TRBV6-6,CASSYSGTNYNEQFF,TGTGCCAGCAGTTACTCGGGCACAAATTACAATGAGCAGTTCTTC
few,TRBJ2-3,.,TRBV5-1,CASSLGSAGTDTQYF,TGCGCCAGCAGCTTGGGTTCCGCGGGCACAGATACGCAGTATTTT
few,TRBJ1-3,.,TRBV9,CASSVALFSGNTIYF,TGTGCCAGCAGCGTAGCACTCTTCTCTGGAAACACCATATATTTT
few,TRBJ1-1,TRBD1,TRBV5-6,CASSSGTGYARAFF,TGTGCCAGCAGCTCCGGGACAGGGTATGCTAGGGCTTTCTTT
.,TRBJ2-7,.,TRBV13,CASSLAGSSYEQYF,TGTGCCAGCAGCTTAGCTGGCAGCTCCTACGAGCAGTACTTC
.,TRBJ2-2,.,TRBV19,CASLQGSFHTGELFF,TGTGCCAGCCTCCAGGGGAGTTTTCACACCGGGGAGCTGTTTTTT
.,TRBJ2-3,TRBD1,TRBV2,CASSDGQAITDTQYF,TGTGCCAGCAGTGACGGACAGGCGATCACAGATACGCAGTATTTT